This TCR beta chain was captured by sequencing in a study of T-cell reconstitution after alpha-beta-depleted transplantation in children. This clonotype was counted ten times or more. Its target is unknown. The germline V and J ends were trimmed by 4 bases and 10 bases, with 15 bases remaining between them. The CDR3 length is 14 residues. CDR1 and CDR2 from the germline V gene are SGHRS and YFSETQ. Unique molecular identifiers were used to barcode this TCRbeta library. Via MiXCR, TCRdb re-called the PCR reads, giving one row per CDR3 protein. The sample yields approximately 170,000 distinct CDR3 sequences, approximately 10% seen once. General study results and limits: Hyperexpanded clones declined; after one year, newly produced T cells mostly supplied diversity. Several hundred expanded graft clones reportedly were the source of alpha-beta T cells about two months after transplant. Surviving recipient cells, namely T cells and thymic progenitors, were the source of high day-60 TCRbeta diversity in some patients.

The chain combines TRBV5-1 with TRBJ1-6; maybe TRBD1 (5 bases). The sequence was obtained from a boy aged 2 to 10 with acute myeloid leukemia, due to receive a stem cell transplant. The source was PBMCs, collected before TCRalphabeta/CD19-depleted stem cell transplant. The CDR3 nucleotides are TGCGCCAGCAGCCCGGGGCCGACCCCCTCACCCCTCCACTTT. Translating gives CASSPGPTPSPLHF.